The sequence of this T cell receptor (beta chain) was determined in a study of vaccination and CD4 T cells after COVID-19. At the level of the study: For post-vaccine samples, collection took place a median approximately 72 days after dose two, ranging from 14 to 241. SARS-CoV-2, HCoV-NL63, HCoV-OC43 and HCoV-229E supplied the overlapping spike peptides used to stimulate cells.

Sequencing of the DNA from cultured CD4+ T cells was carried out with the Oncomine TCR Beta short-read assay. One entry per CDR3 protein, called by TCRdb with MiXCR from the PCR reads. The sample records 20,000 to 25,000 distinct CDR3 sequences, 45% to 50% being singletons. Treatment denoted: 10-day PBMC culture with coronavirus spike peptide pools or control peptides (ViraFEST assay). This clonotype was counted a few times. Its target is unknown. CDR1 is MNHEY and CDR2 is SMNVEV in the germline V gene (reference sequence). The CDR3 runs 16 residues. Trimming pared 4 bases from V and 0 bases from J, leaving 15 bases between. Study-wide points: Nearly all convalescent vaccine-specific clones, 304 of 307, recognized only SARS-CoV-2 spike.

The specimen was CD4+ T cells from blood, cultured in vitro. The chain couples TRBV27 to TRBJ1-1; maybe TRBD1 (5 bases). This receptor was taken from a human donor who had recovered from COVID-19. The CDR3 reads CASSSFRQYMNTEAFF. CDR3 sequence (DNA): TGTGCCAGCAGTTCCTTCCGACAGTACATGAACACTGAAGCTTTCTTT.